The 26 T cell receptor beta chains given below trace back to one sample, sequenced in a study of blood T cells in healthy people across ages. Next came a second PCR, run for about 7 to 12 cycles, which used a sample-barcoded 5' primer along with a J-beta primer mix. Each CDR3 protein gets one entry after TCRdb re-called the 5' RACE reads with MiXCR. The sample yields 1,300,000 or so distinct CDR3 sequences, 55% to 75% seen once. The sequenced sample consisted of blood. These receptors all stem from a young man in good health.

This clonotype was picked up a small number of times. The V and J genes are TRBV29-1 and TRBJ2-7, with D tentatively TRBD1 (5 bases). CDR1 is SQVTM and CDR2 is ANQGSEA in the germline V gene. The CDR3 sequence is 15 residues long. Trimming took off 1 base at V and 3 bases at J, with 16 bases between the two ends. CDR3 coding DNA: TGCAGCGTTGAAGTAGGAGAAGGGGTGGGCTACGAGCAGTACTTC. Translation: CSVEVGEGVGYEQYF.

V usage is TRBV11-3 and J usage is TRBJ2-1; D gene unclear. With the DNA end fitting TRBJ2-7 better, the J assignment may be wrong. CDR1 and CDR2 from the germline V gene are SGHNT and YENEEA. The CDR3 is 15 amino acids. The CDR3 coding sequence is TGTGCCAGCAGCCCAGACTTCAGCTCCTACAATGAGCAGTACTTC. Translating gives CASSPDFSSYNEQYF.

In DNA, the CDR3 is TGTGCCAGCAGTTACTTTCCGGGACAGGGTTACTACGAGCAGTACTTC. The encoded protein is CASSYFPGQGYYEQYF. The chain uses TRBV6-5 and TRBJ2-7, with 9 positions matching TRBD1. The CDR3 is 16 residues long. Germline V gene data show CDR1 as MNHEY and CDR2 as SVGAGI. The trim removed 1 base at V and 3 bases at J, leaving 7 bases unmatched.

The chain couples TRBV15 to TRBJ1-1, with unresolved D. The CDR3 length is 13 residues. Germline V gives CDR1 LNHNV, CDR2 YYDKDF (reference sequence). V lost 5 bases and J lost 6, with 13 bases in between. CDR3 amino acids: CATSGTVSPEAFF. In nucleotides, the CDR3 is TGTGCCACCAGCGGAACGGTTAGCCCTGAAGCTTTCTTT.

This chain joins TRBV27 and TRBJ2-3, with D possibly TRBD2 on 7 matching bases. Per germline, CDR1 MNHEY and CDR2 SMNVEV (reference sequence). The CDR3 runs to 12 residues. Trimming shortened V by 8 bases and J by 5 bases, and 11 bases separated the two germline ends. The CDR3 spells CASGGAEDTQYF. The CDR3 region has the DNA TGTGCCAGCGGGGGGGCGGAAGATACGCAGTATTTT.

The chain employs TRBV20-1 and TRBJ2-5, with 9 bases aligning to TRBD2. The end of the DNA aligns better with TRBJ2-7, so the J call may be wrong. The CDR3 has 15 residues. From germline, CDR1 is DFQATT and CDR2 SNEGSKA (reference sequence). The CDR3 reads CSARDRLAGVGEQYF. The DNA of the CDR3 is TGCAGTGCTAGAGATCGTTTAGCGGGAGTAGGCGAGCAGTACTTC.

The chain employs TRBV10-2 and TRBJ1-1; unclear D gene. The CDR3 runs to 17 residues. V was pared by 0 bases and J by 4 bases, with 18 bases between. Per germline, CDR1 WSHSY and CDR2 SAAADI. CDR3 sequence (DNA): TGCGCCAGCAGTGAGTCAGTCCAAGGACTGGGATTCACTGAAGCTTTCTTT. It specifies CASSESVQGLGFTEAFF.

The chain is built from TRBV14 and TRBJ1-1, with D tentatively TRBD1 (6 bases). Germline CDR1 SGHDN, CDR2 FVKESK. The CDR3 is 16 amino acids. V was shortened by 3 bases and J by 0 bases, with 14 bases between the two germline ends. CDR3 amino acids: CASSHRQVFMNTEAFF. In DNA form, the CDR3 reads TGTGCCAGCAGCCATCGACAGGTCTTCATGAACACTGAAGCTTTCTTT. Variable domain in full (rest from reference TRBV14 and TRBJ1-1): EAGVTQFPSHSVIEKGQTVTLRCDPISGHDNLYWYRRVMGKEIKFLLHFVKESKQDESGMPNNRFLAERTGGTYSTLKVQPAELEDSGVYFCASSHRQVFMNTEAFFGQGTRLTVV.

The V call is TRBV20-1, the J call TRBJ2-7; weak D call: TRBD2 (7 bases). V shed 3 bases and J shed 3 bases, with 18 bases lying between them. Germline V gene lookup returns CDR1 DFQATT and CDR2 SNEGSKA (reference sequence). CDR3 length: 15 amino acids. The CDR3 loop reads CSARGAFREGYEQYF. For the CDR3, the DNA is TGCAGTGCTAGGGGGGCCTTTAGGGAGGGCTACGAGCAGTACTTC.

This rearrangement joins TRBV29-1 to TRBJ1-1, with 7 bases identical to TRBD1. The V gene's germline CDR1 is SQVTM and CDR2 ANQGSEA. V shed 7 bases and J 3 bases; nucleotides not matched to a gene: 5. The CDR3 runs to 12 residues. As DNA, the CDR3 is TGCAGCGGTGACAGGGCTGACACTGAAGCTTTCTTT. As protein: CSGDRADTEAFF.

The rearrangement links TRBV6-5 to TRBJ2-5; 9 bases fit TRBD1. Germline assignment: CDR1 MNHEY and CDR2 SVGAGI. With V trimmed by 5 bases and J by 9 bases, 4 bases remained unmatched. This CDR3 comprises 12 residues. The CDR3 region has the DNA TGTGCCAGCAGTCTAAGACAGGGGGCCCAGTACTTC. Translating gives CASSLRQGAQYF.

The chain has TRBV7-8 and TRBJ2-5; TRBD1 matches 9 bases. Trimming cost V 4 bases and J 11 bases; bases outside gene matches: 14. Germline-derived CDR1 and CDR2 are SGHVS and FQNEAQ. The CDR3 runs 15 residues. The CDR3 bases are TGTGCCAGCAGCTATTTGACAGGGGGGCGGGGTGAGCAGTACTTC. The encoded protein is CASSYLTGGRGEQYF.

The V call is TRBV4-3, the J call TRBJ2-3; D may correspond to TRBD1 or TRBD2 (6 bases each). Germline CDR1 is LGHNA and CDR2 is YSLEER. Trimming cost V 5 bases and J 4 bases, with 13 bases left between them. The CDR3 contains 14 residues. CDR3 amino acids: CASSSARGADTQYF. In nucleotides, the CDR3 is TGCGCCAGCAGCTCCGCGAGGGGGGCAGATACGCAGTATTTT.

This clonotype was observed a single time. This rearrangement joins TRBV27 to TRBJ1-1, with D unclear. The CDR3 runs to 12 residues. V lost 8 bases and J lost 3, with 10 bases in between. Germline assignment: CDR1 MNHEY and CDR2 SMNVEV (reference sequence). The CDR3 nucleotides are TGTGCCAGCCGTGGGATACACACTGAAGCTTTCTTT. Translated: CASRGIHTEAFF.

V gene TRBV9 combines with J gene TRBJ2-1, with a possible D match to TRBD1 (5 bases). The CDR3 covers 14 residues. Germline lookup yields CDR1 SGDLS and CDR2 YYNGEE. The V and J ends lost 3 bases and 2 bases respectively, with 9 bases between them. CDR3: CASSAVRAYNEQFF. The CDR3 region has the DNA TGTGCCAGCAGCGCAGTCAGGGCCTACAATGAGCAGTTCTTC.

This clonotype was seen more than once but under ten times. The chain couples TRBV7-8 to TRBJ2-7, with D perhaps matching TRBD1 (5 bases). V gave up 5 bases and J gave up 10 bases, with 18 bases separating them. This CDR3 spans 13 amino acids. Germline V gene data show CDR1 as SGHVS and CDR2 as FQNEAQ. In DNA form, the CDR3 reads TGTGCCAGCAGCCTAGACAGCTTAAAAACCCAGTACTTC. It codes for CASSLDSLKTQYF.

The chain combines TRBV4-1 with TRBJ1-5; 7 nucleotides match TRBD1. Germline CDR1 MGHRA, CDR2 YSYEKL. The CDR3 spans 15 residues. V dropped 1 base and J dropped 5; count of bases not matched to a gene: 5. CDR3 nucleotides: TGCGCCAGCAGCCAAGTAGGGGGCTCCTATCAGCCCCAGCATTTT. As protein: CASSQVGGSYQPQHF.

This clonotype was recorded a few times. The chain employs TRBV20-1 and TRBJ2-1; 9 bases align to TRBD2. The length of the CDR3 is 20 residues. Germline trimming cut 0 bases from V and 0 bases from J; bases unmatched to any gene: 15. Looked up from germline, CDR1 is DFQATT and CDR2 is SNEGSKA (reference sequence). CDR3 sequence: CSARDRGRIAGVLSYNEQFF. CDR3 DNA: TGCAGTGCTAGAGATCGAGGTCGTATAGCGGGGGTCCTCTCCTACAATGAGCAGTTCTTC.

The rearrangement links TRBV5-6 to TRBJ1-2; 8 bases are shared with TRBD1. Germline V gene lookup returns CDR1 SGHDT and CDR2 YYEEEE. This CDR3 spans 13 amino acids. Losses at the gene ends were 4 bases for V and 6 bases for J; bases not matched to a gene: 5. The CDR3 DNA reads TGTGCCAGCAGCGCGACAGGGGAGGATGGCTACACCTTC. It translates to CASSATGEDGYTF. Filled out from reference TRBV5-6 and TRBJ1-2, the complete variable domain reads DAGVTQSPTHLIKTRGQQVTLRCSPKSGHDTVSWYQQALGQGPQFIFQYYEEEERQRGNFPDRFSGHQFPNYSSELNVNALLLGDSALYLCASSATGEDGYTFGSGTRLTVV.

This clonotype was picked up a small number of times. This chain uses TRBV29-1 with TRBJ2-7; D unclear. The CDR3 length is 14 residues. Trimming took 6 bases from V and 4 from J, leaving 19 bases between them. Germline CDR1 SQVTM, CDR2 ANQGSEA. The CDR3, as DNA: TGCAGCGTGGAGCGAGGCCCCCCACCGTACGAGCAGTACTTC. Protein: CSVERGPPPYEQYF.

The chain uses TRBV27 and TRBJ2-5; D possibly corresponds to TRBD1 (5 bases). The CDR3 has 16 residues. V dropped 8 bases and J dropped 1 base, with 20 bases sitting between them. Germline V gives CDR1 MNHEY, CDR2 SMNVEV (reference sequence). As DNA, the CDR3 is TGTGCCAGCGGATCAGTGCGACAGCCCGCCCAAGAGACCCAGTACTTC. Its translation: CASGSVRQPAQETQYF.

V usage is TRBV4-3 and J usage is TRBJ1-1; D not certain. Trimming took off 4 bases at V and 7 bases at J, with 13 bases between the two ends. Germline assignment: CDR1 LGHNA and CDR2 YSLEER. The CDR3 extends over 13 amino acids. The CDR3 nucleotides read TGCGCCAGCAGCCTCGGGCGGGTGGGTGAAGCTTTCTTT. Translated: CASSLGRVGEAFF.

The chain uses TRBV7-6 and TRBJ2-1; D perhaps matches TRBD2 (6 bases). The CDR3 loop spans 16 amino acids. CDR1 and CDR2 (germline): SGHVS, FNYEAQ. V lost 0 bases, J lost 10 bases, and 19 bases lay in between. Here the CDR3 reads CASSLAIGGLTYEQFF. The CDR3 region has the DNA TGTGCCAGCAGCTTAGCGATCGGAGGGCTAACCTACGAGCAGTTCTTC.

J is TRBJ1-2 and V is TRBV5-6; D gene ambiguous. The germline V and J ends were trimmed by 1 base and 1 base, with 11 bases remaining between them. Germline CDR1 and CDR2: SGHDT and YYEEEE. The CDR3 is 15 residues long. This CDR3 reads CASSLLEKINYGYTF. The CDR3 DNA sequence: TGTGCCAGCAGCTTGTTGGAGAAGATTAACTATGGCTACACCTTC.

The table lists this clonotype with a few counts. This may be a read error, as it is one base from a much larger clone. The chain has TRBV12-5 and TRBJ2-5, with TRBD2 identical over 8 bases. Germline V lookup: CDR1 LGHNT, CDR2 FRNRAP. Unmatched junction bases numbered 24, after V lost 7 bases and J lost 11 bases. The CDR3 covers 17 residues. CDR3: CASAREGPPVRHNEQYF. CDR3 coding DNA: TGTGCTAGTGCCCGGGAGGGCCCCCCAGTTCGTCACAATGAGCAGTACTTC.

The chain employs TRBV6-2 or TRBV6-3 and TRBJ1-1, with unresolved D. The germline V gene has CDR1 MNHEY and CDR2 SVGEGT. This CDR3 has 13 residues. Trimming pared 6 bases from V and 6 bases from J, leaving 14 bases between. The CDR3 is CASRPPPGSEAFF. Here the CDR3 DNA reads TGTGCCAGCAGACCTCCCCCGGGCTCTGAAGCTTTCTTT.